Listed below are T cell receptor beta chains from one sample, sequenced in a study of blood T cell repertoires in COVID-19. Here immunoSEQ multiplex PCR was the method, and the copy in TCRdb shows in-frame clones only, minus some. Among some 260,000 clones listed, about 70% were seen once. Specimen: peripheral blood. These receptors originate from a woman of 80 years or more with acute or convalescent COVID-19. Both conserved end residues are part of each CDR3. The D gene is left open where the match is weak. Size is stated for part of the rows, as once, few or many counts, or as a class when the clone is expanded.

>TRBD1|TRBJ1-2|TRBV6-5|-
CASSSATGWKGYTF
TGTGCCAGCAGTTCCGCGACAGGGTGGAAAGGCTACACCTTC
>TRBD1|TRBJ1-2|TRBV3-1/TRBV3-2|once
CASSQAGTGSGYTF
TGTGCCAGCAGCCAAGCGGGGACAGGGAGCGGCTACACCTTC
>TRBD2|TRBJ2-3|TRBV2|-
CASRGGADTQYF
TGTGCCAGCAGGGGGGGGGCAGATACGCAGTATTTT
>TRBD2|TRBJ2-5|TRBV6-5|few
CATSGIGETQYF
TGTGCCACCAGCGGGATAGGAGAGACCCAGTACTTC
>TRBD1|TRBJ1-1|TRBV12-5|-
CASGYRGNTEAFF
TGTGCTAGTGGTTACAGGGGGAACACTGAAGCTTTCTTT
>TRBD1|TRBJ1-2|TRBV7-2|-
CASRTTGDVYGYTF
TGTGCCAGCAGAACGACAGGGGACGTCTATGGCTACACCTTC
>-|TRBJ1-1|TRBV6-2/TRBV6-3|-
CASSYPLAGLNTEAFF
TGTGCCAGCAGTTACCCCCTGGCAGGGCTAAACACTGAAGCTTTCTTT
>TRBD1|TRBJ1-4|TRBV19|-
CASSTGTGRLYNEKLFF
TGTGCCAGTAGTACGGGGACAGGGAGGTTATACAATGAAAAACTGTTTTTT
>-|TRBJ1-6|TRBV14|-
CASSAGPNNSPLHF
TGTGCCAGCAGCGCGGGCCCGAATAATTCACCCCTCCACTTT
>-|TRBJ1-5|TRBV5-6|few
CASSLRGRSNQPQHF
TGTGCCAGCAGCTTGCGGGGTCGTAGCAATCAGCCCCAGCATTTT
>-|TRBJ2-6|TRBV5-1|-
CASSADSGSGANVLTF
TGCGCCAGCAGCGCAGACAGTGGCTCTGGGGCCAACGTCCTGACTTTC
>TRBD1|TRBJ2-1|TRBV7-2|-
CASSLGTGVVQFF
TGTGCCAGCAGCTTAGGCACAGGGGTTGTGCAGTTCTTC
>TRBD2|TRBJ2-6|TRBV6-2/TRBV6-3|-
CASSPYRGAGANVLTF
TGTGCCAGCAGTCCCTACCGGGGGGCTGGGGCCAACGTCCTGACTTTC
>-|TRBJ1-2|TRBV4-1|once
CASSQERRNYGYTF
TGCGCCAGCAGCCAAGAGCGGAGAAACTATGGCTACACCTTC
>TRBD1|TRBJ1-3|TRBV6-1|once
CASSETTKGQGIYSGNTIYF
TGTGCCAGCAGTGAGACGACTAAGGGACAGGGAATTTACTCTGGAAACACCATATATTTT
>TRBD1|TRBJ1-1|TRBV18|-
CASSPFLRDRDTEAFF
TGTGCCAGCTCACCATTCTTACGGGACAGGGACACTGAAGCTTTCTTT
>-|TRBJ1-2|TRBV5-4|few
CASSLDRVGYGYTF
TGTGCCAGCAGCTTGGACAGGGTGGGCTATGGCTACACCTTC
>-|TRBJ2-7|TRBV12-3/TRBV12-4|-
CASSFDNRYEQYF
TGTGCCAGCAGTTTCGACAACCGATACGAGCAGTACTTC
>TRBD2|TRBJ2-5|TRBV6-6|-
CASSYGGGGSQETQYF
TGTGCCAGCAGTTACGGCGGGGGGGGCAGTCAGGAGACCCAGTACTTC
>TRBD2|TRBJ2-5|TRBV3-1/TRBV3-2|-
CASSRRTSEETQYF
TGTGCCAGCAGCCGCCGGACTAGCGAAGAGACCCAGTACTTC
>-|TRBJ2-5|TRBV20-1|-
CSASRQETQYF
TGCAGTGCTTCGAGGCAAGAGACCCAGTACTTC
>TRBD1|TRBJ1-2|TRBV19|many
CASSSKTGQGGPDGYTF
TGTGCCAGTAGTAGCAAGACCGGACAGGGGGGGCCGGATGGCTACACCTTC
>TRBD1|TRBJ1-5|TRBV2|-
CASSGQGIGSNQPQHF
TGTGCCAGCAGTGGACAGGGAATAGGCAGCAATCAGCCCCAGCATTTT